The T cell receptor (beta chain) described here comes from a study of molecular identifiers for immune sequencing clone quantification. This clonotype has ten or more counts. TCRdb analysed the PCR reads with MiXCR anew, one entry per CDR3 protein. The repertoire holds about 39,000 distinct CDR3 sequences, with approximately 17% as singletons. The CDR3 contains 13 residues. V lost 4 bases and J 3 bases, leaving 9 bases between the germline ends. The germline V gene encodes CDR1 MGHRA and CDR2 YSYEKL. Sequencing input: naive CD8+ T cells from blood, with Jurkat cell RNA spiked in. Specified subset: FACS-sorted CD8+CD4-CCR7+CD45RA+ naive T cells. J is TRBJ1-1 and V is TRBV4-1; D uncertain. The sequence was obtained from a human donor in good health. Some libraries in this study had Jurkat cell RNA spiked in. This CDR3 is CASSLDRYTEAFF. The CDR3, as DNA: TGCGCCAGCAGCCTAGACCGATACACTGAAGCTTTCTTT.